The clone carrying this T cell receptor (beta chain) is a singleton in its sample. The CDR3 length is 11 residues. Trimming took off 6 bases at V and 5 bases at J, with 9 bases between the two ends. Germline-derived CDR1 and CDR2 are SGHKS and YYEKEE (reference sequence). Original methodology: Nucleated cell counts were estimated from reference gene primer amplification. TCRdb keeps only in-frame clones here, not all; method: immunoSEQ multiplex PCR. V, J and clone size derive from that table, while D and trimming were established from the DNA sequence. The sample shows 130,000 or so clones, roughly four fifths of them seen only once. Across 24 US areas, participants ranged in age from about 18 to 89 years. Grouping used clinical history reported by participants in a survey and questionnaire. This record comes from a study of blood T cell repertoires in COVID-19. In the study overall: T cells, B-cell-depleted T cells, or PBMCs provided the cDNA or gDNA that served as material.

This receptor was obtained from a woman in her 50s with acute COVID-19. The rearrangement uses TRBV5-5 and TRBJ2-7; D is possibly TRBD1 (6 bases). Sequencing was carried out using PBMCs or T cells enriched from blood (not recorded which). The CDR3 nucleotides are TGTGCCAGCACTACAGGGAACGAGCAGTACTTC. It encodes CASTTGNEQYF. Drawing the rest from reference TRBV5-5 and TRBJ2-7, the complete variable domain is DAGVTQSPTHLIKTRGQQVTLRCSPISGHKSVSWYQQVLGQGPQFIFQYYEKEERGRGNFPDRFSARQFPNYSSELNVNALLLGDSALYLCASTTGNEQYFGPGTRLTVT.